The 10 T cell receptor beta chains given below trace back to one sample, sequenced in a study of beta chain features in type 1 diabetes. Findings of the study overall: The study found moderately but significantly shorter TCRB CDR3s in all four CD4+ subsets of Type 1 diabetes patients.

These receptors are not linked to any known antigen. The authors reverse transcribed all of the isolated RNA, so sequencing captured expressed TCRB transcripts. Measured with immunoSEQ multiplex PCR; TCRdb has only the in-frame clones, and not every one. The sample has under 200,000 clones, about a tenth seen once. The sample comprised central memory CD4+ T cells from blood. These TCRs come from a man aged 30-40 years with type 1 diabetes.

The gene calls are TRBV9 and TRBJ2-7, with D tentatively TRBD1 (5 bases). Trimming cost V 1 base and J 4 bases, with 12 bases left between them. CDR1 and CDR2 (germline): SGDLS, YYNGEE. The CDR3 is made up of 14 amino acids. DNA of the CDR3: TGTGCCAGCAGCGTAAGTACGCAGGGATACGAGCAGTACTTC. Protein sequence: CASSVSTQGYEQYF.

The genes are TRBV5-1 and TRBJ2-1; 10 nucleotides line up with TRBD2. Per the germline V gene, CDR1 is SGHRS and CDR2 is YFSETQ. V trimming: 5 bases; J trimming: 1 base; junction bases outside the gene matches: 9. The CDR3 covers 17 residues. The CDR3 bases are TGCGCCAGCAGTAGCACTAGCGGGACTCAATCCTACAATGAGCAGTTCTTC. It codes for CASSSTSGTQSYNEQFF.

The chain's CDR3 is CAIDSGRNYEQYF. The CDR3 DNA is TGTGCCATAGATAGCGGGAGGAATTACGAGCAGTACTTC. J is TRBJ2-5 and V is TRBV10-3; TRBD2 aligns across 10 bases. The last part of the DNA fits TRBJ2-7 better; the J call may be wrong. The length of the CDR3 is 13 residues. The germline gives CDR1 ENHRY, CDR2 SYGVKD.

In this sample, this clone turned up a few times. The V gene is TRBV18, the J gene TRBJ2-1, with D unclear. Trimming cost V 3 bases and J 6 bases, with 12 bases left between them. The CDR3 length is 14 residues. Germline CDR1 and CDR2: KGHSH and LQKENI. In DNA form, the CDR3 reads TGTGCCAGCTCACCTCCGACATTGGGCAATGAGCAGTTCTTC. The encoded protein is CASSPPTLGNEQFF. Based on the CDR3 plus reference TRBV18 and TRBJ2-1, the full variable domain is NAGVMQNPRHLVRRRGQEARLRCSPMKGHSHVYWYRQLPEEGLKFMVYLQKENIIDESGMPKERFSAEFPKEGPSILRIQQVVRGDSAAYFCASSPPTLGNEQFFGPGTRLTVL.

This clone was seen only a few times. The junction departs from the called germline gene at one end, perhaps through a read error. The chain uses TRBV6-1 and TRBJ2-3; D is possibly TRBD2 (7 bases). CDR1 and CDR2 (germline): MNHNS, SASEGT. The CDR3 is made up of 16 amino acids. The CDR3, as DNA: TGTGCCAGCAGGGAAGCAGCGGGACATTTCACAGATACGCAGTATTTT. It translates to CASREAAGHFTDTQYF.

The J gene is TRBJ2-7, the V gene TRBV28; possibly TRBD2 for D (5 bases). CDR1 and CDR2 from the germline V gene are MDHEN and SYDVKM. The CDR3 runs to 12 residues. The V gene lost 5 bases and the J gene lost 3 bases, with 8 bases spanning the gap. The CDR3 DNA follows: TGTGCCAGCAGTGAGCGGATCTACGAGCAGTACTTC. Protein product: CASSERIYEQYF.

This clone was counted a few times. CDR3 residues: CASSDPQGTDTQYF. The CDR3 bases are TGTGCCAGCAGTGATCCGCAGGGCACAGATACGCAGTATTTT. The chain has TRBV25-1 and TRBJ2-3, with D unclear. The germline V gene has CDR1 MGHDK and CDR2 SYGVNS. Trimming left V 3 bases short and J 1 base short, with 8 bases between. The CDR3 runs 14 residues. The full variable domain, completed using reference TRBV25-1 and TRBJ2-3, is EADIYQTPRYLVIGTGKKITLECSQTMGHDKMYWYQQDPGMELHLIHYSYGVNSTEKGDLSSESTVSRIRTEHFPLTLESARPSHTSQYLCASSDPQGTDTQYFGPGTRLTVL.

This clone was detected only a few times. The genes are TRBV9 and TRBJ2-7, with 8 bases matching TRBD1. CDR1 is SGDLS and CDR2 is YYNGEE in the germline V gene. This CDR3 contains 14 residues. The trim removed 4 bases at V and 4 bases at J, leaving 7 bases unmatched. CDR3 sequence: CASSPGQAWYEQYF. The DNA for the CDR3 is TGTGCCAGCAGCCCGGGACAGGCTTGGTACGAGCAGTACTTC. Using reference TRBV9 and TRBJ2-7 for the parts outside the CDR3, the full variable domain is DSGVTQTPKHLITATGQRVTLRCSPRSGDLSVYWYQQSLDQGLQFLIQYYNGEERAKGNILERFSAQQFPDLHSELNLSSLELGDSALYFCASSPGQAWYEQYFGPGTRLTVT.

This clone came up a few times. The V gene is TRBV19, the J gene TRBJ2-7; 9 bases fit TRBD1. CDR1 is LNHDA, CDR2 SQIVND, per germline (reference sequence). With 10 bases clipped from V and 0 bases from J, the junction kept 7 bases outside the gene matches. The CDR3 has 14 amino acids. The CDR3 coding sequence is TGTGCCACGACCGGGACAGGGAGCTCCTACGAGCAGTACTTC. Translated: CATTGTGSSYEQYF.

There are a few counts of this clone. The V gene is TRBV28, the J gene TRBJ2-1; tentatively, D is TRBD1 (6 bases). CDR3 length: 12 amino acids. V was pared by 8 bases and J by 10 bases, with 15 bases between. Per the germline V gene, CDR1 is MDHEN and CDR2 is SYDVKM. The CDR3 nucleotides are TGTGCCAGCCGCCCCGTAGACAGGGAGCAGTTCTTC. It codes for CASRPVDREQFF.